Each of the 6 T cell receptor beta chains below was sequenced from the same sample in a study of radiotherapy plus CTLA-4 blockade in lung cancer. Measured with immunoSEQ multiplex PCR; TCRdb has only the in-frame clones, and not every one. This table has fewer than 100,000 clones, around 79% appearing once. The sequencing here drew on peripheral blood, taken from a patient treated with radiotherapy plus ipilimumab. The receptors were sampled from a human donor with non-small cell lung cancer whose response to radiotherapy plus ipilimumab could not be evaluated. Some clones in this sample may be carry-over from other donors' samples.

The V and J genes are TRBV5-1 and TRBJ1-5; TRBD1 matches at 10 bases. Looked up from germline, CDR1 is SGHRS and CDR2 is YFSETQ. The CDR3 runs to 15 residues. Trimming removed 0 bases from V and 6 bases from J; junction bases left unmatched: 3. CDR3: CASSLGTGGRQPQHF. The CDR3 DNA sequence: TGCGCCAGCAGCTTGGGGACAGGGGGACGTCAGCCCCAGCATTTT.

The chain carries TRBV27 and TRBJ2-5, with D tentatively TRBD2 (5 bases). V lost 0 bases and J lost 4, with 15 bases in between. Germline lookup yields CDR1 MNHEY and CDR2 SMNVEV (reference sequence). This CDR3 is built from 16 residues. DNA of the CDR3: TGTGCCAGCAGTTTATCTACCCTTCTAGGAGGAGAGACCCAGTACTTC. Translated, it gives CASSLSTLLGGETQYF.

The rearrangement uses TRBV4-3 and TRBJ2-1; D is possibly TRBD1 (6 bases). CDR3 length: 15 amino acids. V lost 0 bases and J 9 bases, leaving 15 bases between the germline ends. CDR1 is LGHNA, CDR2 YSLEER, per germline. The CDR3 spells CASSQDQQGSAEQFF. Written as DNA, the CDR3 is TGCGCCAGCAGCCAAGATCAGCAGGGGTCGGCTGAGCAGTTCTTC.

This clone appeared a few times. The conserved phenylalanine or tryptophan is not found at the CDR3 terminus, so this likely reflects a read error. Because the CDR3's place on the DNA is in doubt, the DNA is left out and the CDR3 is given as listed by TCRdb. J is TRBJ2-2 and V is TRBV18; TRBD2 is the table's D call, not checked against the DNA. The CDR3 region is 15 residues in length, termini included. CDR1 is KGHSH and CDR2 is LQKENI in the germline V gene. CDR3 amino acids: CASSPPRGTSGGASV.

This clone was counted ten times or more. The chain couples TRBV4-1 to TRBJ1-3, with no clear D. The germline V gene has CDR1 MGHRA and CDR2 YSYEKL. The CDR3 length is 15 residues. Trimming shortened V by 0 bases and J by 7 bases, and 13 bases separated the two germline ends. CDR3 protein: CASSQDAQTGNTIYF. The CDR3 DNA follows: TGCGCCAGCAGCCAAGATGCACAGACGGGGAACACCATATATTTT.

This chain joins TRBV7-9 and TRBJ2-7; possibly TRBD2 for D (5 bases). V was shortened by 1 base and J by 6 bases, with 13 bases between the two germline ends. Germline V lookup: CDR1 SEHNR, CDR2 FQNEAQ (reference sequence). The CDR3 has 14 residues. This CDR3 is CASSLDGRRFEQYF. The CDR3 coding sequence is TGTGCCAGCAGCTTAGACGGCAGGAGGTTCGAGCAGTACTTC. The variable domain in full, with the rest retrieved from reference TRBV7-9 and TRBJ2-7, is DTGVSQNPRHKITKRGQNVTFRCDPISEHNRLYWYRQTLGQGPEFLTYFQNEAQLEKSRLLSDRFSAERPKGSFSTLEIQRTEQGDSAMYLCASSLDGRRFEQYFGPGTRLTVT.